The source of this T cell receptor beta chain is a study of graft-versus-host responses after intestinal transplantation (dated by TCRdb to about 2021). Notes on the research overall: Multivisceral, liver-intestinal, or isolated intestinal transplants were received by the recipients. All recipients received anti-thymocyte globulin induction followed by maintenance tacrolimus and steroids for about three years. After intestinal transplantation, graft-versus-host and host-versus-graft alloreactive T cell clones were followed in the graft, circulation and bone marrow using bulk TCR-beta CDR3 sequencing. Alloreactive clones were identified by sequencing pre-transplant mixed lymphocyte reaction products and comparing these products with unstimulated pre-transplant donor and recipient T cells. The cohort enrolled about 23 intestinal transplant recipients, one of whom was a retransplant, and a few patients without pretransplant specimens were excluded. A peak of at least 4% donor T cells among recipient peripheral blood mononuclear cells was the definition used for donor T cell macrochimerism. Rather than being sequenced by the commercial service, samples from a few later patients were sequenced in-house on an Illumina MiSeq and processed with MiXCR. Overall study outcomes, separate from this receptor: GvH clones were detected in recipient bone marrow, and some appeared earlier in ileal mucosa or blood, consistent with an intestinal mucosal origin. The relatively low number and heterogeneity of intestinal transplant patients limited the conclusions. Patients with donor T cell macrochimerism had high GvH to HvG T cell clonal ratios in their allografts. Early after transplant, peak levels of circulating GvH clones were associated with declines in HvG clones.

The sample's time point label, decoded: cells obtained before transplantation from donor or recipient. CD3+CD4+ and CD3+CD8+ populations were FACS-sorted from unstimulated pre-transplant donor and recipient cells taken from spleen or lymph nodes. The CDR3 sequence holds 12 residues, the cysteine and phenylalanine included. Only CDR3 DNA is held: 36 bases, read in frame from base 1. In the germline V gene (reference sequence), CDR1 corresponds to SEHNR and CDR2 to FQNEAQ. At the junction V is shortened by 4 bases and J by 14 bases, with 17 bases in between. Of note for this clone: No cognate antigen has been identified for it. No base quality information exists; no much larger clone differs at one position.

Libraries were constructed by the immunoSEQ multiplex PCR assay. In most patients, genomic DNA was isolated using the Qiagen DNeasy Blood and Tissue Kit and sent frozen to Adaptive Biotechnologies for TCR sequencing. For most patients, genomic DNA was subjected to high-throughput TCR-beta CDR3 sequencing by Adaptive Biotechnologies. From the authors' description of their analysis: TCR sequencing data for roughly 20 patients were retrieved from Adaptive's ImmunoSEQ software; three other patients were processed with MiXCR and VDJtools. CD4 versus CD8 sorting errors were corrected by removing sequences found in both subsets at a frequency ratio below 5:1. CDR3 nucleotide sequences shared between donor and recipient were removed because the origin of such sequences could not be assigned. Alloreactive clones required at least 2-fold expansion over unstimulated cells and minimum CFSE-low frequency of 0.002% (template counts) or 0.001% (read counts). A clone was considered mappable if detected in the sequenced pre-transplant spleen, lymph node, or MLR CFSE-low populations of the donor or recipient. The cumulative frequency of alloreactive clones was calculated as a percentage of all sequences, weighted by copy number. TCRdb stores this immuneACCESS table with in-frame sequences only. Part of the clones is absent; in the studies checked, under half of the shortfall reflects unresolved V genes, and no reason is known for the rest. V and J calls and clone size follow that table, whereas D and trimming were derived from the DNA. The sample table shows about 83,000 clones, and roughly nine tenths are seen once. The ten largest clonotypes hold 0.3% to 0.4% of the sample.

This TCR derives from a human donor who received an intestinal transplant. This receptor chain uses TRBV7-9 and TRBJ1-1, with TRBD1 perhaps the D gene, on 6 matching bases. The material was unstimulated CD4+ T cells sorted from spleen or lymph node cells, obtained before intestinal transplant. The DNA sequence is given as TGTGCCAGCAGCTCGGACAGTAGTAGAAAGTTCTTT. Its protein is CASSSDSSRKFF.